Listed below are T cell receptor beta chains from one sample, sequenced in a study of human versus mouse CDR3 diversity and MHC coevolution. TCRdb's copy holds only in-frame clones and misses some; the assay was immunoSEQ multiplex PCR. The data show tens of thousands of clones, roughly 94% seen once. The sequenced material came from naive CD4+ T cells from blood. Receptors were obtained from a person between 55 and 69 years old in good health. Both conserved end residues are part of each CDR3. A D gene is named only where the DNA matches it firmly. Clone size, where shown, is once, few, many, or a class for clones that have expanded.

V	J	D	size	DNA	CDR3
TRBV27	TRBJ2-1	TRBD2	.	TGTGCCAGCATCAAGAGTCCCGACCTAGCGGGAGGCGGCAATGAGCAGTTCTTC	CASIKSPDLAGGGNEQFF
TRBV5-6	TRBJ1-2	.	.	TGTGCCAGCAGCTTGGAGGGGAACGCTATTGGCTACACCTTC	CASSLEGNAIGYTF
TRBV19	TRBJ2-5	TRBD2	.	TGTGCCAGTAGTCCCCCGGGACTAGGAGGGGAGACCCAGTACTTC	CASSPPGLGGETQYF
TRBV27	TRBJ2-1	TRBD2	.	TGTGCCAGCACCAGCGGGACCCCACACAATGAGCAGTTCTTC	CASTSGTPHNEQFF
TRBV27	TRBJ2-5	TRBD2	.	TGTGCCAGCAGTTTATGGGGCGGGAGGGAGACCCAGTACTTC	CASSLWGGRETQYF
TRBV30	TRBJ2-3	.	.	TGTGCCTGGAGTGTTCAGGGATCTAGCACAGATACGCAGTATTTT	CAWSVQGSSTDTQYF
TRBV7-3	TRBJ2-3	TRBD1	.	TGTGCCAGCAACCCCGGGACAGCGCGTAGCACAGATACGCAGTATTTT	CASNPGTARSTDTQYF
TRBV5-3	TRBJ2-7	TRBD2	.	TGTGCCAGAAGCCATCTAGCGGGAGATCTCGGGGAGCAGTACTTC	CARSHLAGDLGEQYF
TRBV14	TRBJ1-2	.	few	TGTGCCAGCAGCCAAGGAATTGCAGGGAATAATGGCTACACCTTC	CASSQGIAGNNGYTF
TRBV29-1	TRBJ1-3	.	.	TGCAGCGTTGAAGATTGGGCAGGAGGAAACACCATATATTTT	CSVEDWAGGNTIYF
TRBV9	TRBJ2-1	TRBD2	once	TGTGCCAGCAGCGTAGTGGAGCGGGGGCCCTCCTACAATGAGCAGTTCTTC	CASSVVERGPSYNEQFF
TRBV30	TRBJ2-2	TRBD1	.	TGTGCCTGGCAAGGAGGACAGGGGAGAGTGGTCTTCACCGGGGAGCTGTTTTTT	CAWQGGQGRVVFTGELFF
TRBV7-9	TRBJ1-4	TRBD1	few	TGTGCCAGCAGCCGTGAGGGACAGCCAAATGAAAAACTGTTTTTT	CASSREGQPNEKLFF
TRBV11-2	TRBJ1-1	.	once	TGTGCCACTTCCAGGGGTACCGGCACTGAAGCTTTCTTT	CATSRGTGTEAFF
TRBV10-3	TRBJ2-5	.	.	TGTGCCATCAGTGAGCTCAAAGCTGCAGGGGCCCAGGGGGAGACCCAGTACTTC	CAISELKAAGAQGETQYF
TRBV5-1	TRBJ2-1	.	.	TGCGCCAGCAGCCCAAGGACGGCCGGGGATGAGCAGTTCTTC	CASSPRTAGDEQFF
TRBV25-1	TRBJ2-5	TRBD2	.	TGTGCCAGCAGTGGCCGCCTCGAGGTAGCGGGCCAAGAGACCCAGTACTTC	CASSGRLEVAGQETQYF
TRBV5-1	TRBJ1-1	.	once	TGCGCCAGCAGCTTTTCAGGTGAGAACACTGAAGCTTTCTTT	CASSFSGENTEAFF
TRBV10-2	TRBJ2-5	TRBD1	.	TGCGCCAGCAGCAAAGGACAGGGCTACCCCGGGGAGACCCAGTACTTC	CASSKGQGYPGETQYF
TRBV11-3	TRBJ1-2	.	.	TGTGCCAGCAGCTTCCGCGGCGGCCAGACGAACTATGGCTACACCTTC	CASSFRGGQTNYGYTF
TRBV6-5	TRBJ1-1	.	.	TGTGCCAGCATTCGCGACTGGAACACTGAAGCTTTCTTT	CASIRDWNTEAFF
TRBV19	TRBJ2-3	.	.	TGTGCCAGTAGTATATCAGGGACTAGCACAGATACGCAGTATTTT	CASSISGTSTDTQYF
TRBV18	TRBJ2-1	.	.	TGTGCCAGCTCACTGATAGGGGGGGAGCACAATGAGCAGTTCTTC	CASSLIGGEHNEQFF
TRBV2	TRBJ2-7	TRBD2	.	TGTGCCAGCAGCCTAGCGGGAGGGCCTCAGAACGAGCAGTACTTC	CASSLAGGPQNEQYF
TRBV7-3	TRBJ1-1	.	once	TGTGCCAGCAGCCGAGGACAGAACACTGAAGCTTTCTTT	CASSRGQNTEAFF
TRBV18	TRBJ1-1	.	.	TGTGCCAGCTCACAAACCAGGGTAGTGGCGAACACTGAAGCTTTCTTT	CASSQTRVVANTEAFF
TRBV5-4	TRBJ2-3	TRBD2	.	TGTGCCAGCAGTATAGCTAGCGGGAGTCTGACAGATACGCAGTATTTT	CASSIASGSLTDTQYF
TRBV10-2	TRBJ2-4	.	.	TGCGCCAGCAGGGCCAACATTCAGTACTTC	CASRANIQYF
TRBV19	TRBJ2-1	TRBD2	.	TGTGCCAGTAGTATCTGGTCTAGCGGGAACAATGAGCAGTTCTTC	CASSIWSSGNNEQFF
TRBV18	TRBJ1-4	.	.	TGTGCCAGCTCACCCAGCCCCCCGAATGACAGCCCTGAAAAACTGTTTTTT	CASSPSPPNDSPEKLFF
TRBV9	TRBJ2-2	.	.	TGTGCCAGCAGCGCCTTCAGTTCGCAAGCGAACACCGGGGAGCTGTTTTTT	CASSAFSSQANTGELFF
TRBV7-3	TRBJ2-7	TRBD1	.	TGTGCCAGCAGCCCGGGACAGGGGGCAAGATACGAGCAGTACTTC	CASSPGQGARYEQYF
TRBV7-9	TRBJ1-1	.	.	TGTGCCAGCAGCTCAAACAGGGACACTGAAGCTTTCTTT	CASSSNRDTEAFF
TRBV7-8	TRBJ2-4	TRBD1	.	TGTGCCAGCAGCTTAGAGCGGGACAGGGGATTAAGTCGGCACTTC	CASSLERDRGLSRHF
TRBV28	TRBJ1-1	.	.	TGTGCCAGCATGGCAGTTGAAGCTTTCTTT	CASMAVEAFF
TRBV19	TRBJ2-1	TRBD2	.	TGTGCCACCTGGGAGGGGAGCTCCTACAATGAGCAGTTCTTC	CATWEGSSYNEQFF
TRBV5-3	TRBJ2-5	TRBD1	.	TGTGCCAGAAGCACCTGGGTGGGACAGGGTTCCCAAGAGACCCAGTACTTC	CARSTWVGQGSQETQYF
TRBV5-6	TRBJ2-5	.	.	TGTGCCAGCAGCCTCCGGGATCCCAGAGACAGGTACCAAGAGACCCAGTACTTC	CASSLRDPRDRYQETQYF
TRBV2	TRBJ2-7	.	.	TGTGCCACCAAGGTCCAGGGGACCTACGAGCAGTACTTC	CATKVQGTYEQYF
TRBV10-3	TRBJ1-2	.	.	TGTGCCATCAGTGAGTTGATCAGGGAGGCTAATGGCTACACCTTC	CAISELIREANGYTF
TRBV19	TRBJ1-5	.	.	TGTGCCAGTAGTATTGAGGCGTCGAGGCGGCCCCAGCATTTT	CASSIEASRRPQHF
TRBV15	TRBJ1-1	.	.	TGTGCCACCAGCAGAGATTACAGGGACGGGGCTTTCTTT	CATSRDYRDGAFF
TRBV19	TRBJ1-4	.	.	TGTGCCAGTGGTACTAGCCGTAATGAAAAACTGTTTTTT	CASGTSRNEKLFF
TRBV15	TRBJ2-1	TRBD1	.	TGTGCCACCAGCAGAGATCGGGACAGAAGCAATGAGCAGTTCTTC	CATSRDRDRSNEQFF
TRBV16	TRBJ2-7	.	.	TGTGCCAGCACCCTCGTGCGGGGCGGCGAGCAGTACTTC	CASTLVRGGEQYF